These 13 T cell receptor beta chains share one sample of origin, sequenced in a study of cytomegalovirus exposure and HLA in healthy donors. Both 60 Vbeta primers and 13 Jbeta primers went into the PCR. The method was immunoSEQ multiplex PCR; TCRdb's version includes in-frame clones alone and lacks a portion of them. This table has 110,000 to 150,000 clones, approximately 70% appearing once. The material sequenced was PBMCs. The receptors shown here come from a woman in her thirties or forties in good health and CMV-seronegative.

This clone was observed a few times. The V call is TRBV7-2, the J call TRBJ2-1; TRBD2 agrees at 9 bases. V shed 2 bases and J 3 bases; nucleotides not matched to a gene: 2. This CDR3 is built from 15 residues. Per the germline V gene, CDR1 is SGHTA and CDR2 is FQGNSA. The CDR3 bases are TGTGCCAGCAGCTTAATTAGCGGGGGCTACAATGAGCAGTTCTTC. Protein sequence: CASSLISGGYNEQFF.

About this clone itself: This CDR3 is also generated by other DNA sequences in the sample. This sequence joins TRBV9 and TRBJ2-2, with D maybe TRBD1 (6 bases). The CDR3 runs 15 residues. Germline CDR1 SGDLS, CDR2 YYNGEE. The ends were cut back, 0 bases at V and 2 bases at J, with 8 bases in the middle. CDR3: CASSVGDTNTGELFF. In DNA form, the CDR3 reads TGTGCCAGCAGCGTAGGGGACACCAACACCGGGGAGCTGTTTTTT.

The CDR3: CASSRGTRDDEQFF. CDR3 DNA sequence: TGTGCCAGCAGCCGGGGGACTCGAGACGATGAGCAGTTCTTC. This chain joins TRBV27 and TRBJ2-1, with a weak D call TRBD2 (6 bases). Trimming left V 6 bases short and J 8 bases short, with 17 bases between. Germline V gene data show CDR1 as MNHEY and CDR2 as SMNVEV (reference sequence). The length of the CDR3 is 14 residues.

The DNA for the CDR3 is TGTGCCAGCAGCTTGAGAGGGACACACACAGATACGCAGTATTTT. This sequence encodes CASSLRGTHTDTQYF. The chain has TRBV5-5 and TRBJ2-3; weak D call: TRBD1 (6 bases). The germline gives CDR1 SGHKS, CDR2 YYEKEE (reference sequence). The germline V and J ends were trimmed by 1 base and 2 bases, with 11 bases remaining between them. The CDR3 spans 15 residues.

CDR3 in amino acids: CSVSGSGTGELFF. CDR3 coding DNA: TGCAGCGTTTCGGGTTCCGGCACCGGGGAGCTGTTTTTT. The rearrangement joins TRBV29-1 to TRBJ2-2, with no clear D. V gave up 5 bases and J gave up 4 bases, with 11 bases separating them. This CDR3 has 13 residues. The V gene's germline CDR1 is SQVTM and CDR2 ANQGSEA.

The V call is TRBV5-6, the J call TRBJ2-4, with 9 bases matching TRBD1. V dropped 3 bases and J dropped 7; count of bases not matched to a gene: 5. Germline V gives CDR1 SGHDT, CDR2 YYEEEE. CDR3 size: 14 residues. CDR3 nucleotide sequence: TGTGCCAGCAGCTCTGGGACAGGGAGGAACATTCAGTACTTC. Amino acids: CASSSGTGRNIQYF.

The chain links TRBV5-6 to TRBJ2-2; D is undetermined. The CDR3 consists of 17 residues. Germline V CDR1 and CDR2: SGHDT, YYEEEE. V was cut by 1 base and J by 0 bases, with 13 bases left in between. CDR3 in amino acids: CASSLIYAGSNTGELFF. The CDR3 DNA follows: TGTGCCAGCAGCTTGATATACGCAGGATCGAACACCGGGGAGCTGTTTTTT.

This sequence joins TRBV15 and TRBJ1-1; D is possibly TRBD1 (6 bases). Trimming took 1 base from V and 5 from J, leaving 14 bases between them. CDR1 and CDR2 from the germline V gene are LNHNV and YYDKDF (reference sequence). This CDR3 is 15 amino acids long. The CDR3 bases are TGTGCCACCAGCAGAGGTGACAGGTTAAGGACTGAAGCTTTCTTT. Translating gives CATSRGDRLRTEAFF.

CDR3 protein: CASSLADPGDTQYF. In nucleotides, the CDR3 is TGTGCCAGCAGCTTAGCGGATCCAGGGGATACGCAGTATTTT. The chain recombines TRBV7-6 with TRBJ2-3; TRBD1 is a possible D gene (5 bases). CDR1 and CDR2 (germline): SGHVS, FNYEAQ. V was clipped by 0 bases and J by 6 bases, with 10 bases between them. The CDR3 has 14 amino acids.

The chain couples TRBV7-6 to TRBJ2-7, with D possibly matching TRBD1 (5 bases). Trimming shortened V by 5 bases and J by 1 base, and 15 bases separated the two germline ends. From germline, CDR1 is SGHVS and CDR2 FNYEAQ. This CDR3 contains 15 residues. This chain's CDR3 is CASSGQGTPSYEQYF. CDR3 nucleotides: TGTGCCAGCAGCGGCCAGGGCACCCCTTCCTACGAGCAGTACTTC.

This clone was counted a few times. The CDR3 loop is CASSQVARSYVEQYF. Written as DNA, the CDR3 is TGCGCCAGCAGCCAAGTGGCTAGGTCCTACGTCGAGCAGTACTTC. This chain uses TRBV4-1 with TRBJ2-7; no clear D. V was pared by 1 base and J by 6 bases, with 16 bases between. The V gene's germline CDR1 is MGHRA and CDR2 YSYEKL. The CDR3 totals 15 residues.

This chain uses TRBV19 with TRBJ1-1; D call uncertain. The CDR3 covers 15 residues. The germline V gene has CDR1 LNHDA and CDR2 SQIVND (reference sequence). V shed 2 bases and J shed 3 bases, with 13 bases lying between them. CDR3 region: CASSISSSGYTEAFF. The CDR3, as DNA: TGTGCCAGTAGTATAAGCAGTTCGGGGTACACTGAAGCTTTCTTT.

This clone has only a few counts. The J gene is TRBJ1-1, the V gene TRBV7-2; 7 bases match TRBD1. Germline loops: CDR1 SGHTA, CDR2 FQGNSA. The CDR3 length is 13 residues. The ends lost 6 bases at V and 11 bases at J; junction bases unmatched: 12. CDR3 residues: CASSLNYRGKAFF. Written as DNA, the CDR3 is TGTGCCAGCAGTCTTAACTACAGGGGAAAGGCTTTCTTT.